This T cell receptor beta chain was identified in a study of metastatic and nonmetastatic thyroid tumors. As originally analysed: It was from CDR3 differences across clinicopathological groups that a distant-metastasis classifier for papillary thyroid cancer was built. With MiXCR, TCRdb reprocessed the PCR reads. V and J calls and clone size were set by TCRdb, not the authors. The sample lists approximately 10,000 clones, around 15% occurring once. Among the patients, none had received any treatment before thyroid surgery. By its share, this clone is medium-sized. What it binds is unknown. The study's findings and limits: Versus benign nodules, malignant thyroid tumors reportedly had significantly higher TCR beta diversity, in blood and tumor.

The origin of this receptor is a female donor with papillary thyroid cancer or a benign thyroid nodule (not recorded which). Some clones in this sample may be carry-over from other donors' samples. Source material: blood.

The CDR3 region is CASALAGGLYTQYF. DNA for the CDR3: TGTGCCAGCGCCTTAGCGGGGGGGCTCTATACGCAGTATTTT. This chain uses TRBV6-2 or TRBV6-3 with TRBJ2-3; TRBD2 matches 11 bases. The ends lost 8 bases at V and 7 bases at J; junction bases unmatched: 8. This CDR3 region has 14 residues. Per the germline V gene, CDR1 is MNHEY and CDR2 is SVGEGT.